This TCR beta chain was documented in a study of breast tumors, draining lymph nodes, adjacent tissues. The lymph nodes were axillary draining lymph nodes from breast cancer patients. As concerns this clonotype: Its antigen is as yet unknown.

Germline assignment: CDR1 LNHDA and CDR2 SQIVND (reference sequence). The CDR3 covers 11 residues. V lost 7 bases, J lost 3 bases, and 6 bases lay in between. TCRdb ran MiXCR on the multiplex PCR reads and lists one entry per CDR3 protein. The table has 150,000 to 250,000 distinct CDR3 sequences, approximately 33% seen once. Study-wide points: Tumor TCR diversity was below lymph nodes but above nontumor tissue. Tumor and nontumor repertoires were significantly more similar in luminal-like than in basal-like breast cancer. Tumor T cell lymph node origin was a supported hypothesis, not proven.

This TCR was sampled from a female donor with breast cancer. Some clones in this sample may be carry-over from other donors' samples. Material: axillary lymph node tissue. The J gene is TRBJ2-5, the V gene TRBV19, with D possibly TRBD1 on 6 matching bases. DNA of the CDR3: TGTGCCAGTAAGGGGGAAGAGACCCAGTACTTC. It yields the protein CASKGEETQYF.